This T cell receptor beta chain was obtained from a study of technical replicates of blood from a handful of donors. Germline CDR1 is MNHEY and CDR2 is SMNVEV (reference sequence). V was clipped by 4 bases and J by 8 bases; unmatched bases: 11. This CDR3 is built from 16 residues. The data were produced by immunoSEQ multiplex PCR, yet TCRdb's version contains in-frame clones alone and is incomplete. The sample shows some 89,000 clones, approximately 95% of them seen only once. J is TRBJ1-4 and V is TRBV27, with TRBD1 matching over 9 bases. The sample consisted of T cells isolated from PBMCs. This clonotype originated in a human donor in good health. CDR3 amino acids: CASSSYRGPPLEKLFF. The CDR3 nucleotides read TGTGCCAGCAGTTCCTACAGGGGGCCCCCATTAGAAAAACTGTTTTTT.